This TCR beta chain was observed in a study of technical replicates of blood from a few donors. The CDR3 is made up of 17 amino acids. From germline, CDR1 is SGHTA and CDR2 FQGNSA. Trimming removed 5 bases from V and 2 bases from J; junction bases left unmatched: 13. The method was immunoSEQ multiplex PCR; TCRdb's version includes in-frame clones alone and lacks a portion of them. The table lists 75,000 to 100,000 clones, about 94% of them singletons. This sequence originates from a human donor in good health. The sample comprised T cells isolated from PBMCs. The chain has TRBV7-2 and TRBJ2-7, with 9 bases that match TRBD2. The CDR3 DNA reads as TGTGCCAGCAGCAGGAAGTTACCGGGACTAGCCCCCTACGAGCAGTACTTC. The encoded protein is CASSRKLPGLAPYEQYF.